The sequence of this TCR beta chain was determined in a study of T cell changes during pregnancy in multiple sclerosis. The CDR3 runs to 13 residues. Germline V gene data show CDR1 as SGHDN and CDR2 as FVKESK. V lost 3 bases, J lost 0 bases, and 6 bases lay in between. The assay was immunoSEQ multiplex PCR, and TCRdb's table has in-frame clones only and misses some. The table has 40,000 to 50,000 clones, just under 95% seen once. This TCR came from a female donor with multiple sclerosis, enrolled in a pregnancy study. This specimen was CD8+ T cells from peripheral blood mononuclear cells, taken after pregnancy. The chain links TRBV14 to TRBJ2-7; a weak D match, TRBD2 (5 bases). The DNA of the CDR3 is TGTGCCAGCAGCCAGGGGAGCTCCTACGAGCAGTACTTC. Protein sequence: CASSQGSSYEQYF. The full variable domain, with the rest looked up from reference TRBV14 and TRBJ2-7, is EAGVTQFPSHSVIEKGQTVTLRCDPISGHDNLYWYRRVMGKEIKFLLHFVKESKQDESGMPNNRFLAERTGGTYSTLKVQPAELEDSGVYFCASSQGSSYEQYFGPGTRLTVT.